This T cell receptor (beta chain) was documented in a study of vaccination and CD4 T cells after COVID-19. In the study overall: Six males and four females, two Hispanic, made up the convalescents.

As to treatment: approximately nine-day PBMC culture with coronavirus spike peptide pools or control peptides (ViraFEST assay). Half the medium was exchanged for fresh IL-2 medium on days 3 and 7. The authors isolated CD4+ T cells by negative selection after around 10 days of culture. An Oncomine TCR Beta short-read assay was used to sequence the DNA from cultured CD4+ T cells. From the PCR reads, TCRdb called clonotypes with MiXCR, one entry per CDR3 protein. The sample lists 11,000 to 15,000 distinct CDR3 sequences, about 29% seen once, with around 20% in the top ten. There are 15 residues in the CDR3. V was pared by 0 bases and J by 4 bases, with 12 bases between. CDR1 and CDR2 (germline): MGHRA, YSYEKL. There are a few counts of this clonotype. Its cognate antigen is unknown.

Sequencing was performed on cultured CD4+ T cells from blood. The V gene is TRBV4-1, the J gene TRBJ2-5, with a tentative D call TRBD2 (7 bases). The sequence was obtained from a human donor with COVID-19. CDR3 protein: CASSQDGGGRETQYF. In DNA form, the CDR3 reads TGCGCCAGCAGCCAAGATGGGGGGGGGCGAGAGACCCAGTACTTC.